One sample yielded the 9 T cell receptor beta chains listed below, sequenced in a study of cytomegalovirus exposure and HLA in healthy donors. A multiplex PCR was run with 60 Vbeta primers and 13 Jbeta primers. Produced via immunoSEQ multiplex PCR; TCRdb's table is partial and in-frame only. In all, the sample yields roughly 120,000 clones. Sequencing used PBMCs. The source is a man between 18 and 35 years old in good health and CMV-seronegative.

The genes are TRBV6-5 and TRBJ2-7; D might be TRBD1 (5 bases). Per germline, CDR1 MNHEY and CDR2 SVGAGI. This CDR3 spans 11 amino acids. The V and J ends lost 8 bases and 2 bases respectively, with 7 bases between them. The CDR3 region has the DNA TGTGCCAGCGAAGGGGCCTACGAGCAGTACTTC. It translates to CASEGAYEQYF.

The chain has TRBV6-1 and TRBJ1-2; the D is unclear. The CDR3 contains 14 residues. The germline CDR1 and CDR2 sequences are MNHNS and SASEGT. Trimming pared 11 bases from V and 0 bases from J, leaving 16 bases between. The chain's CDR3 is CAVSGGRTNYGYTF. The CDR3 DNA is TGTGCCGTCTCTGGAGGGAGGACTAACTATGGCTACACCTTC.

This chain links TRBV2 with TRBJ1-1; the D gene is possibly TRBD1 (5 bases). The V end lost 6 bases, the J end lost 4 bases, and 18 bases lay between the germline ends. This CDR3 is 15 amino acids long. Germline values: CDR1 SNHLY, CDR2 FYNNEI. The CDR3 DNA reads TGTGCCAGCAGACGACAGCTCGGAGTTTCCACTGAAGCTTTCTTT. Its protein is CASRRQLGVSTEAFF.

The rearrangement joins TRBV28 to TRBJ1-2; D uncertain. Trimming cost V 3 bases and J 0 bases, with 5 bases left between them. Germline values: CDR1 MDHEN, CDR2 SYDVKM. This CDR3 contains 13 residues. The CDR3 reads CASSLASNYGYTF. In DNA form, the CDR3 reads TGTGCCAGCAGTTTGGCCTCTAACTATGGCTACACCTTC.

The chain carries TRBV4-1 and TRBJ2-3; 15 bases are shared with TRBD2. Germline assignment: CDR1 MGHRA and CDR2 YSYEKL. The CDR3 is made up of 15 amino acids. V gave up 9 bases and J gave up 6 bases; unmatched junction bases: 7. The CDR3 is CASGLAGGRGDTQYF. The CDR3 coding sequence is TGCGCCAGTGGACTAGCGGGGGGGCGGGGGGATACGCAGTATTTT.

The genes are TRBV6-1 and TRBJ2-1, with 7 bases fitting TRBD2. The CDR3 is 16 amino acids. The V segment lost 3 bases and the J segment 5 bases; nucleotides outside the gene matches: 10. Germline V gives CDR1 MNHNS, CDR2 SASEGT. CDR3: CASSELVGGGDNEQFF. CDR3 DNA sequence: TGTGCCAGCAGTGAGTTAGTGGGGGGGGGTGACAATGAGCAGTTCTTC.

The J gene is TRBJ2-7, the V gene TRBV6-1; 13 bases are a match to TRBD2. CDR1 is MNHNS and CDR2 is SASEGT in the germline V gene. V lost 4 bases to trimming and J lost 6 bases; unmatched junction nucleotides: 21. CDR3 length: 20 amino acids. Here the CDR3 DNA reads TGTGCCAGCAGTGTGTCGTGGTGGACTAGCGGGAGATTGGGGGGCAGCGAGCAGTACTTC. Protein product: CASSVSWWTSGRLGGSEQYF.

The rearrangement uses TRBV9 and TRBJ2-2; D unclear. Germline V lookup: CDR1 SGDLS, CDR2 YYNGEE. This CDR3 region has 13 residues. Between the trimmed V and J ends, which lost 0 bases and 8 bases, there was a span of 8 bases. CDR3 in amino acids: CASSVATEGELFF. In DNA form, the CDR3 reads TGTGCCAGCAGCGTAGCGACTGAGGGGGAGCTGTTTTTT.

The rearrangement uses TRBV29-1 and TRBJ2-7; D gene uncertain. Germline loops: CDR1 SQVTM, CDR2 ANQGSEA. V dropped 4 bases and J dropped 5 bases, with 15 bases sitting between them. This CDR3 region has 13 residues. The CDR3 nucleotides are TGCAGCGTTGTTCCCGTTATGGAGAACGAGCAGTACTTC. It yields the protein CSVVPVMENEQYF.